This TCR beta chain is from a study of T cell repertoires in cytomegalovirus infection. Study information: Indications came from public TCR beta signatures; they pointed to CMV infection and to a matching HLA type.

TCRdb re-called the reads with MiXCR, one entry per CDR3 protein. The top ten hold around 3% of the sample, which has approximately 700,000 distinct CDR3 sequences, 35% seen once. Trimming at V came to 11 bases and at J to 7 bases, leaving 10 bases not matched to a gene. Germline assignment: CDR1 MNHGY and CDR2 SAAAGT. The CDR3 covers 12 residues. The sequenced material came from PBMCs. This clonotype was sampled from a human donor in good health (CMV status not recorded). Some clones in this sample may be carry-over from other donors' samples. This chain uses TRBV6-8 with TRBJ2-7, with 8 nucleotides matching TRBD2. CDR3 sequence reads: CALRGGSVEQYF. CDR3 nucleotide sequence: TGTGCCCTCCGGGGGGGGTCGGTTGAGCAGTACTTC.